Below, 15 T cell receptor beta chains from the same sample are listed, as sequenced in a study of T cell changes during pregnancy in multiple sclerosis. Assay used: immunoSEQ multiplex PCR; TCRdb lists only in-frame clones, some missing. In the table there are about 40,000 clones, around 90% of which are singletons. The specimen was peripheral blood, collected in the first trimester of pregnancy. Every receptor here comes from a female donor in good health, enrolled as a control in a pregnancy study.

The V call is TRBV4-1, the J call TRBJ2-1; weak D call: TRBD1 (6 bases). V lost 0 bases and J lost 5, with 17 bases in between. CDR3 size: 17 residues. CDR1 is MGHRA and CDR2 is YSYEKL in the germline V gene. CDR3 amino acids: CASSQDGGGLGDNEQFF. The CDR3 DNA sequence: TGCGCCAGCAGCCAAGATGGGGGCGGGCTAGGAGACAATGAGCAGTTCTTC.

The chain couples TRBV29-1 to TRBJ2-7, with 9 bases lining up with TRBD1. There are 14 residues in the CDR3. With V trimmed by 3 bases and J by 3 bases, 6 bases remained unmatched. The germline CDR1 and CDR2 sequences are SQVTM and ANQGSEA. The CDR3 reads CSVEDGTGNYEQYF. In DNA, the CDR3 is TGCAGCGTTGAGGACGGGACAGGGAACTACGAGCAGTACTTC.

The chain employs TRBV18 and TRBJ2-5; tentative D call: TRBD1 (6 bases). Looked up from germline, CDR1 is KGHSH and CDR2 is LQKENI. Between the trimmed V and J ends, which lost 3 bases and 4 bases, there was a span of 9 bases. This CDR3 is built from 13 residues. The CDR3 loop is CASSPGASETQYF. CDR3 in DNA: TGTGCCAGCTCACCGGGGGCGTCAGAGACCCAGTACTTC. The full variable domain, with the rest looked up from reference TRBV18 and TRBJ2-5, is NAGVMQNPRHLVRRRGQEARLRCSPMKGHSHVYWYRQLPEEGLKFMVYLQKENIIDESGMPKERFSAEFPKEGPSILRIQQVVRGDSAAYFCASSPGASETQYFGPGTRLLVL.

This chain uses TRBV6-1 with TRBJ1-1; D is uncertain. The V and J ends lost 2 bases and 5 bases respectively, with 12 bases between them. The germline V gene encodes CDR1 MNHNS and CDR2 SASEGT. The CDR3 spans 14 residues. CDR3 sequence reads: CASSEWASTTEAFF. The CDR3 DNA sequence: TGTGCCAGCAGTGAATGGGCCAGCACTACTGAAGCTTTCTTT.

This chain connects TRBV9 to TRBJ2-5, with 7 positions matching TRBD1. Germline CDR1 and CDR2: SGDLS and YYNGEE. With V trimmed by 3 bases and J by 4 bases, 12 bases remained unmatched. The length of the CDR3 is 16 residues. The CDR3, as DNA: TGTGCCAGCAGCGCGTCGACAGGGAAGGAAGGAGAGACCCAGTACTTC. The encoded protein is CASSASTGKEGETQYF.

The count of this clone is one. This chain joins TRBV4-1 and TRBJ2-7, with TRBD1 matching 9 bases. CDR1 and CDR2 (germline): MGHRA, YSYEKL. This CDR3 region has 15 residues. The trim removed 5 bases at V and 4 bases at J, leaving 9 bases unmatched. This CDR3 is CASSGRDRAGYEQYF. As DNA, the CDR3 is TGCGCCAGCAGCGGACGGGACAGGGCCGGGTACGAGCAGTACTTC.

J is TRBJ2-3 and V is TRBV27; the match to TRBD2 covers 9 bases. The ends lost 3 bases at V and 2 bases at J; junction bases unmatched: 3. The CDR3 is made up of 15 amino acids. Per germline, CDR1 MNHEY and CDR2 SMNVEV (reference sequence). The CDR3: CASSFGGRATDTQYF. The CDR3 DNA sequence: TGTGCCAGCAGTTTTGGCGGGAGGGCCACAGATACGCAGTATTTT.

V usage is TRBV7-9 and J usage is TRBJ2-1; maybe TRBD2 (5 bases). CDR1 and CDR2 (germline): SEHNR, FQNEAQ (reference sequence). This CDR3 has 12 residues. V was pared by 5 bases and J by 10 bases, with 12 bases between. CDR3 DNA: TGTGCCAGCAGCCAAACTAGTACCGAGCAGTTCTTC. Translation gives CASSQTSTEQFF.

The CDR3 DNA sequence: TGTGCTAGTGGTTTGGTACGGGTAGGGAGAGGTTTTGTTCAGCCCCAGCATTTT. Translation: CASGLVRVGRGFVQPQHF. V is TRBV12-5 and J is TRBJ1-5; no clear D gene. The V and J ends lost 0 bases and 6 bases respectively, with 21 bases between them. Germline values: CDR1 LGHNT, CDR2 FRNRAP. CDR3 size: 18 residues.

The chain recombines TRBV6-1 with TRBJ2-1; TRBD1 aligns across 9 bases. There are 14 residues in the CDR3. Germline CDR1 MNHNS, CDR2 SASEGT. The V and J ends lost 7 bases and 14 bases, in that order; junction bases with no gene match: 15. The CDR3 loop is CASTIQDRGPQEFF. The CDR3 region has the DNA TGTGCCAGCACCATCCAGGACAGGGGACCCCAGGAGTTCTTC.

CDR3 region: CAISETGKVGEKLFF. The CDR3 bases are TGTGCCATCAGTGAGACAGGGAAGGTCGGTGAAAAACTGTTTTTT. The chain employs TRBV10-3 and TRBJ1-4; TRBD1 might be the D (6 bases). Germline V gene data show CDR1 as ENHRY and CDR2 as SYGVKD. The CDR3 is made up of 15 amino acids. Trimming removed 2 bases at V and 7 bases at J, with 14 bases between.

The sample holds one count of this clone. The J gene is TRBJ1-2, the V gene TRBV9; 10 bases map to TRBD1. Germline V gene data show CDR1 as SGDLS and CDR2 as YYNGEE. The CDR3 consists of 14 residues. With V trimmed by 4 bases and J by 3 bases, 3 bases remained unmatched. The CDR3 protein is CASSTGQGDYGYTF. CDR3 in DNA: TGTGCCAGCAGCACCGGACAGGGGGACTATGGCTACACCTTC.

V gene TRBV27 combines with J gene TRBJ1-5, with a weak D call TRBD1 (5 bases). The V and J ends lost 1 base and 6 bases respectively, with 7 bases between them. This CDR3 is built from 13 residues. The V gene's germline CDR1 is MNHEY and CDR2 SMNVEV (reference sequence). CDR3 loop: CASSLFRGQPQHF. CDR3 coding DNA: TGTGCCAGCAGTTTATTTAGGGGTCAGCCCCAGCATTTT.

The V gene is TRBV7-2, the J gene TRBJ1-1; TRBD1 matches 7 bases. V shed 7 bases, J shed 0 bases, and the junction held 5 bases outside the gene matches. In germline, CDR1 is SGHTA, CDR2 FQGNSA. The CDR3 length is 14 residues. The CDR3 spells CASNNRGLNTEAFF. The CDR3 DNA reads as TGTGCCAGCAACAACAGGGGTCTGAACACTGAAGCTTTCTTT.

The chain carries TRBV4-2 and TRBJ2-1, with D possibly being TRBD2 (6 bases). CDR3 length equals 16 residues. V gave up 3 bases and J gave up 6 bases, with 18 bases separating them. Germline V lookup: CDR1 LGHNA, CDR2 YNFKEQ. CDR3 coding DNA: TGTGCCAGCAGCCATAGTTCGGGACTGCCGACCAATGAGCAGTTCTTC. It is translated as CASSHSSGLPTNEQFF.